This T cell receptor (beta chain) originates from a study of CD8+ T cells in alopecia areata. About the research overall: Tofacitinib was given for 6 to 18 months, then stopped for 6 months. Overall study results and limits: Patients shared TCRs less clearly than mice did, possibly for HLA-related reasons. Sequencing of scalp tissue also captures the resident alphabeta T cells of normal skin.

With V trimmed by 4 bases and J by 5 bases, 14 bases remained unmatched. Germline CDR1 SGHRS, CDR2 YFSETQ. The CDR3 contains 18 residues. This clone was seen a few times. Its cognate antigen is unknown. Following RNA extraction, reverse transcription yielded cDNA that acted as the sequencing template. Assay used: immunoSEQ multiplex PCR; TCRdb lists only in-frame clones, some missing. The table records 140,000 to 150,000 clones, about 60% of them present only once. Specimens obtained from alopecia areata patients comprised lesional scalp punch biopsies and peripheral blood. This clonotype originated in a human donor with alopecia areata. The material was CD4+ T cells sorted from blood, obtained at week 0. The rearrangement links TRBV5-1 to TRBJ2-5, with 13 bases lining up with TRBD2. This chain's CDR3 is CASSPTSGGARLVETQYF. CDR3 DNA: TGCGCCAGCAGCCCAACTAGCGGGGGGGCCCGGTTGGTTGAGACCCAGTACTTC.